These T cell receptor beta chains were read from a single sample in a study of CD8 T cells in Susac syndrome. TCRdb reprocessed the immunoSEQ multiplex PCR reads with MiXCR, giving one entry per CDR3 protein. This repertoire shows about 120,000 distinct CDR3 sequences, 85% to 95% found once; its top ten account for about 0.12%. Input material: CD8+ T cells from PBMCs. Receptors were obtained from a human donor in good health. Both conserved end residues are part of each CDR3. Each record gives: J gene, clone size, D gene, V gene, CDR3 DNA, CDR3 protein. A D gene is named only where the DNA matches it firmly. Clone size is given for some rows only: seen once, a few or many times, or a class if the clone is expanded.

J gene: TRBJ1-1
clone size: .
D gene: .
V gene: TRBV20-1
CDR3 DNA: TGCAGTGCTAGGAGGCGGGAGAACACTGAAGCTTTCTTT
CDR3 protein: CSARRRENTEAFF

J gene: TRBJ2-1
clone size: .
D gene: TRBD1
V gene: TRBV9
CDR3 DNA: TGTGCCAGCAGCGTAGGTCCCGGACAGGCGACACTCAATGAGCAGTTCTTC
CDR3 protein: CASSVGPGQATLNEQFF

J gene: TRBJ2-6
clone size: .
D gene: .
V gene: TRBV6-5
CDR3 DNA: TGTGCCAGCAGTTACCGAACCTTGTGGGACAAGGGCCCCTCTGGGGCCAACGTCCTGACTTTC
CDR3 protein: CASSYRTLWDKGPSGANVLTF

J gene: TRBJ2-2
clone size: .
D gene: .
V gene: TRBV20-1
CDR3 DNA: TGCAGTGCCCACCCGACAGGTCTCGGGGAGCTGTTTTTT
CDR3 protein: CSAHPTGLGELFF

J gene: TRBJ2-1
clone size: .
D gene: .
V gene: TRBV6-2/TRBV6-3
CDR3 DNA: TGTGCCAGCAGTTACATAGCCGGTTCCTACAATGAGCAGTTCTTC
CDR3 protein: CASSYIAGSYNEQFF

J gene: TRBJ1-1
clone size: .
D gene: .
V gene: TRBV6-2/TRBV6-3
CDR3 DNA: TGTGCCAGCACCTGGAAGGGCGACACTGAAGCTTTCTTT
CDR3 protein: CASTWKGDTEAFF

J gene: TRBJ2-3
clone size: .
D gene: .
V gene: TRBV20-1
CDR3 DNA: TGCAGTGCTCGGGACGGACCCACAGATACGCAGTATTTT
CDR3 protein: CSARDGPTDTQYF

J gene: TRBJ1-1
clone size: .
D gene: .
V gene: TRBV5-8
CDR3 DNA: TGTGCCAGCAGCTTGAGCACTGAAGCTTTCTTT
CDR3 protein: CASSLSTEAFF

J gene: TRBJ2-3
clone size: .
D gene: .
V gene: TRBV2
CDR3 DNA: TGTGCCAGCAGACGCTCAGGGGAGGATACGCAGTATTTT
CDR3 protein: CASRRSGEDTQYF

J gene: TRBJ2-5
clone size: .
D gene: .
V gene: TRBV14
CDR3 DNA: TGTGCCAGCAGCCAAGGATGGATCGGGGAGACCCAGTACTTC
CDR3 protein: CASSQGWIGETQYF

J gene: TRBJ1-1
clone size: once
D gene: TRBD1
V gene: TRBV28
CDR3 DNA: TGTGCCAGCAGTCGCCGGACAGGGGCGAACACTGAAGCTTTCTTT
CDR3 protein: CASSRRTGANTEAFF

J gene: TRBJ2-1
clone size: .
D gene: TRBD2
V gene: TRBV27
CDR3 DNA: TGTGCCAGCAGTTTACCTAAACTAGCGGGGGGGCCCAATGAGCAGTTCTTC
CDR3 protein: CASSLPKLAGGPNEQFF

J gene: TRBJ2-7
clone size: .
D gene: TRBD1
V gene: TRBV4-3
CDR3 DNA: TGCGCCAGCAGCCAAGATACAGGGGTCAACGAGCAGTACTTC
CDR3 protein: CASSQDTGVNEQYF

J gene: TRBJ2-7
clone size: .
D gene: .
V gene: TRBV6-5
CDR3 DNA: TGTGCCAGCAGTTACTCGACCCCCTGGACCGGGAGCTCCTACGAGCAGTACTTC
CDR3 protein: CASSYSTPWTGSSYEQYF

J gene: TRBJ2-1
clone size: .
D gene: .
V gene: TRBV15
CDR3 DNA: TGTGCCACCAGCAGAGAACAGTTACCGAACAATGAGCAGTTCTTC
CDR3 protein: CATSREQLPNNEQFF

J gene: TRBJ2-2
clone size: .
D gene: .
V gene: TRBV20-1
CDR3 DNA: TGCAGTGCTAACTCGGGGCGTCGCACCGGGGAGCTGTTTTTT
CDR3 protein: CSANSGRRTGELFF

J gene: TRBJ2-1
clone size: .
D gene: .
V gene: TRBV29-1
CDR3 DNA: TGCAGCGTGATGGGGGGGCTAACCTACAATGAGCAGTTCTTC
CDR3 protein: CSVMGGLTYNEQFF

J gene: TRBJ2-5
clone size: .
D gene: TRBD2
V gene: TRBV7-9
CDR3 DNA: TGTGCCAGCAGCTTCCCGGGGGGACAAGAGACCCAGTACTTC
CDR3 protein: CASSFPGGQETQYF

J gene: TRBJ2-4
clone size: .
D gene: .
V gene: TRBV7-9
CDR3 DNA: TGTGCCAGCGAGGACATGACGGGGATTCAGTACTTC
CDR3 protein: CASEDMTGIQYF

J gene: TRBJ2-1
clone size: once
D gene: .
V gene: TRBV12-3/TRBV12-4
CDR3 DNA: TGTGCCAGCAGTTTAGGAGGACTTCTCTCCCAGTTCTTC
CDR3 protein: CASSLGGLLSQFF

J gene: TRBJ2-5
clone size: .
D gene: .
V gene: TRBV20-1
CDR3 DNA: TGCAGTGCTAGAGATTTTGAAGCAGGGAAGACCCAAGAGACCCAGTACTTC
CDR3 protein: CSARDFEAGKTQETQYF

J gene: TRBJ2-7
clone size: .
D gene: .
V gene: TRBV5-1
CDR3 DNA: TGCGCCAGCACTAGGGGTACAGGGAACTACGAGCAGTACTTC
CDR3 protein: CASTRGTGNYEQYF

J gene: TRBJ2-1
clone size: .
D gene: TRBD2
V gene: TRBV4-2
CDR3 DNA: TGTGCCAGCAGCCAAGCTAGCGGGGCCTACAATGAGCAGTTCTTC
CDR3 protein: CASSQASGAYNEQFF

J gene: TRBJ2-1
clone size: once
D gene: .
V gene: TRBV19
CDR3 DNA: TGTGCCAGTAGTGTTGACACCTCCTACAATGAGCAGTTCTTC
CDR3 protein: CASSVDTSYNEQFF

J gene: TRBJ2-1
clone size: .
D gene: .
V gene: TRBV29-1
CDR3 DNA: TGCAGCGTTGATGGGGGCGAGTTGGTCTACAATGAGCAGTTCTTC
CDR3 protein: CSVDGGELVYNEQFF

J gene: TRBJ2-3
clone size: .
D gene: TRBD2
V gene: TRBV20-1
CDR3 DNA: TGCAGTGCTAGAGATCGGACTAGCGGGGGCCCTGGGGATACGCAGTATTTT
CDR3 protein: CSARDRTSGGPGDTQYF

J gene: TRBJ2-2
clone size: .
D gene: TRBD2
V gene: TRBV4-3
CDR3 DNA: TGCGCCAGCAGCCGCGCGTCGGGGGGTCCCGGGGAGCTGTTTTTT
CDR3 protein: CASSRASGGPGELFF

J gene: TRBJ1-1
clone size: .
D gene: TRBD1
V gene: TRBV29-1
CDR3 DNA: TGCAGCGTGTTAAATGACAGGGTGACGAACACTGAAGCTTTCTTT
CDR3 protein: CSVLNDRVTNTEAFF

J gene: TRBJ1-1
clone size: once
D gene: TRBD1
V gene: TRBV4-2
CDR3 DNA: TGTGCCAGCAGCCAAGGCGACAGGGGATCCACTGAAGCTTTCTTT
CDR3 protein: CASSQGDRGSTEAFF

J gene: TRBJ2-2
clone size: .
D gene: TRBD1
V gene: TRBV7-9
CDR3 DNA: TGTGCCAGCAGCTTAGGACAGGGGGACACCGGGGAGCTGTTTTTT
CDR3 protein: CASSLGQGDTGELFF

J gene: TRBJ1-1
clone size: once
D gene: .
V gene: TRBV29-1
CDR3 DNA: TGCAGCGTTGTCCAGGTAACTGAAGCTTTCTTT
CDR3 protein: CSVVQVTEAFF

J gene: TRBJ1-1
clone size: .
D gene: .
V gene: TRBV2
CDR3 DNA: TGTGCCAGCACTGGGACTGTCACTGAAGCTTTCTTT
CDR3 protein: CASTGTVTEAFF

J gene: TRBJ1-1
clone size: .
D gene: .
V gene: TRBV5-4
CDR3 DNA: TGTGCCAGCAGCTTGTATTCCACTGACACTGAAGCTTTCTTT
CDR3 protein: CASSLYSTDTEAFF

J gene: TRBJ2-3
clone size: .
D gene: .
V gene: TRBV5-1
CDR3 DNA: TGCGCCAGCAGCTGGGGCGGGGGCCTTGGAGATACGCAGTATTTT
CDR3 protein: CASSWGGGLGDTQYF

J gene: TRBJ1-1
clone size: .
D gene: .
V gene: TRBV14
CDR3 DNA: TGTGCCAGCAGTCGGACCTTTAACACTGAAGCTTTCTTT
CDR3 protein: CASSRTFNTEAFF

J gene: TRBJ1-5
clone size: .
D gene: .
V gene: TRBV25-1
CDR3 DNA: TGTGCCAGCAGTGCGGCGGGTAGCAATCAGCCCCAGCATTTT
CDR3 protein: CASSAAGSNQPQHF

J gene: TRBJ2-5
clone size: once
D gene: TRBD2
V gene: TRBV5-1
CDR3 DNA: TGCGCCAGCGGCCCCGGGACTAGCGGGACCCTTCCCGGGGAGACCCAGTACTTC
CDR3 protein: CASGPGTSGTLPGETQYF

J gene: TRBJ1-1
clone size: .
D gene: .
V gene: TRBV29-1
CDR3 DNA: TGCAGCGCCCGGACAGTCCGGATTTGGTTT
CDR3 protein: CSARTVRIWF

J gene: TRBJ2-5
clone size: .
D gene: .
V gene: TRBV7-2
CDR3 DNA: TGTGCCAGCAGCTTAAATAGCGGCTTAGAGACCCAGTACTTC
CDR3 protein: CASSLNSGLETQYF

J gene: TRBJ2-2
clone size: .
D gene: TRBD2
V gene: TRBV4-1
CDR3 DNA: TGCGCCAGCAGCATAGCCATGGTAGCGGGAAGGGAGCTGTTTTTT
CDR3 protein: CASSIAMVAGRELFF

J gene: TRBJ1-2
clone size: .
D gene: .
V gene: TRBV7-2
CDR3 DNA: TGTGCCAGCAGCCTGACCGGGGGCTATGGCTACACCTTC
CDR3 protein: CASSLTGGYGYTF

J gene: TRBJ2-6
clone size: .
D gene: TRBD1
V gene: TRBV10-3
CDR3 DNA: TGTGCCATCAATCACGGACAGGGGGCTTCAGCTGGGGCCAACGTCCTGACTTTC
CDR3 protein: CAINHGQGASAGANVLTF

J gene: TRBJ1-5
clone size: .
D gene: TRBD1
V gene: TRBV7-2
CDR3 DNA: TGTGCCAGCAGCTTACTGGGGACAGGGGGCGGTCAGCCCCAGCATTTT
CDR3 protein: CASSLLGTGGGQPQHF

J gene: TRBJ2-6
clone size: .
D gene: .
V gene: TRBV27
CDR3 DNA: TGTGCCAGCAGTTTAACCCGACAGGCTGGGGCCAACGTCCTGACTTTC
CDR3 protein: CASSLTRQAGANVLTF

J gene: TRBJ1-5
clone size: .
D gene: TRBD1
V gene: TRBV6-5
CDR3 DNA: TGTGCCAGCAGATCGGGACAGGGGGATCAGCCCCAGCATTTT
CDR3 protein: CASRSGQGDQPQHF

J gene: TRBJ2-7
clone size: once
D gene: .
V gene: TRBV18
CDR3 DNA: TGTGCCAGCTCACCACCGTCGCACCCTTTTGGGCAGTACTTC
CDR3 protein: CASSPPSHPFGQYF

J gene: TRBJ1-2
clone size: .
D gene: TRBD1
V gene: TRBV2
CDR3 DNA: TGTGCCACCATCGGGACAGCCTATGGCTACACCTTC
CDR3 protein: CATIGTAYGYTF

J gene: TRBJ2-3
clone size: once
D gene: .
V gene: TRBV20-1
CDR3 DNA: TGCAGTGCTGCCGTTTTGGTAGAAGGGGATACGCAGTATTTT
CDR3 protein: CSAAVLVEGDTQYF

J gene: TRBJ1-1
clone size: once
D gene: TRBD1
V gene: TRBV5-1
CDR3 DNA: TGCGCCAGCAGTCTACTGCAGGGGGCGCGAACTGAAGCTTTCTTT
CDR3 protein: CASSLLQGARTEAFF

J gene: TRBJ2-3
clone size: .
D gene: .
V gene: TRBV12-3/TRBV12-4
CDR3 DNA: TGTGCCAGCAGGCCAAGCGGGCGAGGAGATACGCAGTATTTT
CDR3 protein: CASRPSGRGDTQYF

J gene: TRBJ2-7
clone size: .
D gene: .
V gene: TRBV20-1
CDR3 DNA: TGCAGTGCTGGTCGGGCAGGGTCCCACGAGCAGTACTTC
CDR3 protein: CSAGRAGSHEQYF

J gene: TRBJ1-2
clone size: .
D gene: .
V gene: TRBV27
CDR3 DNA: TGTGCCAGCAGTTTCCTGACGGGGGCCGGAGGCTACACCTTC
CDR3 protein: CASSFLTGAGGYTF

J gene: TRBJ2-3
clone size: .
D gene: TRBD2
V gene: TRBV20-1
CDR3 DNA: TGCAGTGCTAGCGTGACTAGCGGCACAGATACGCAGTATTTT
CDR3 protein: CSASVTSGTDTQYF